These T cell receptor beta chains were read from a single sample in a study of monozygotic twins with inflammatory bowel disease. Using the 5' RACE reads, TCRdb records one entry per CDR3 protein without DNA. The sample spans around 380,000 distinct CDR3 sequences; the ten largest clones claim approximately 2.3%. The specimen sequenced was blood. Every receptor here comes from a human donor with ulcerative colitis or Crohn's disease, or a healthy co-twin of an affected twin (not recorded which). Both conserved end residues are part of each CDR3.

V	J	length	CDR3
TRBV24-1	TRBJ1-1	15	CATSDSRQGNTEAFF
TRBV28	TRBJ1-3	13	CATIPHSGNTIYF
TRBV28	TRBJ2-3	14	CASSLRGDTDTQYF
TRBV6-2/TRBV6-3	TRBJ2-1	16	CASSSPRTGSHNEQFF
TRBV11-2	TRBJ2-7	16	CASSSLSGIPSYEQYF
TRBV30	TRBJ1-2	16	CAWSFPGFQLNYGYTF
TRBV20-1	TRBJ1-1	15	CSAHVGGQKNTEAFF
TRBV7-3	TRBJ2-2	17	CASSLSLAGGPGGELFF
TRBV28	TRBJ1-3	14	CASSLLDTGNTIYF
TRBV9	TRBJ2-2	16	CASSPLTGGGTGELFF
TRBV6-2/TRBV6-3	TRBJ2-7	15	CASSHRTAGLYEQYF
TRBV24-1	TRBJ1-5	16	CATSDPRQGPNQPQHF
TRBV3-1	TRBJ2-5	14	CASSPPWGRETQYF
TRBV20-1	TRBJ1-2	16	CSARDPVVATVYGYTF
TRBV29-1	TRBJ2-3	15	CSVALRGTSTDTQYF
TRBV20-1	TRBJ2-7	15	CSAPVRTGGPYEQYF
TRBV20-1	TRBJ2-1	19	CSASIVPLAGGRSGDEQFF
TRBV5-1	TRBJ1-2	14	CASSLDWTEGGYTF
TRBV28	TRBJ1-2	16	CASSFFSKGRRNGYTF
TRBV5-1	TRBJ1-1	14	CASRQGGVGSEAFF
TRBV7-9	TRBJ2-2	14	CASRSIPNTGELFF
TRBV5-1	TRBJ2-3	15	CASTQAAGGQDTQYF
TRBV10-3	TRBJ2-3	13	CASGRDSTDTQYF
TRBV4-1	TRBJ2-3	19	CASSQDQGLAGANTDTQYF
TRBV2	TRBJ2-3	12	CASYRVADTQYF
TRBV27	TRBJ2-5	15	CASSLSNAGGETQYF
TRBV15	TRBJ1-5	15	CATSKAGTEPRIQHF
TRBV7-9	TRBJ2-3	14	CASSSEVLTDTQYF